The clone carrying this TCR beta chain was detected a few times. Its antigen is as yet unknown. This entry belongs to a study of CD8 T cells in ankylosing spondylitis. Study-level points and caveats: The authors found the disease-linked clones to be CD8+ and relatively rare in peripheral blood. Apparently characteristic of ankylosing spondylitis blood was a TCR beta motif (fewer than 10 highly homologous variants).

TCRdb used MiXCR to reprocess the 5' RACE reads, holding one entry per CDR3 protein. The profile shows about 250,000 distinct CDR3 sequences, approximately 30% of them singletons. The CDR3 spans 12 residues. Trimming removed 0 bases at V and 6 bases at J, with 7 bases between. CDR1 is SGHDT, CDR2 YYEEEE, per germline. J is TRBJ2-7 and V is TRBV5-6; D uncertain. This clonotype originated in a male donor with ankylosing spondylitis or in good health (not recorded which). The sequenced sample consisted of blood, either unsorted or a sorted T cell fraction (not recorded which). CDR3 sequence (DNA): TGTGCCAGCAGCTTGGTGTCGGGCGAGCAGTACTTC. The encoded protein is CASSLVSGEQYF.